This T cell receptor (beta chain) was sequenced for a study of CXCR3-negative and CXCR3-positive naive CD8 T cells. Study-level findings and limits: CXCR3-positive naive cells carried more hydrophobic TRB CDR3s than CXCR3-negative ones. Naive CXCR3-negative cells resembled naive CXCR3-positive cells in TRBV-TRBJ usage; memory cells differed.

Researchers sorted 300,000 cells of each CD8+ T cell subset in triplicate. CD45RO-CCR7+CD27+CD95- characterized naive CD8+ T cells. Each TRB cDNA library was prepared by 5' RACE (with UMI labels). With the 5' RACE reads reprocessed, TCRdb shows one record per CDR3 protein and no DNA. The data include approximately 56,000 distinct CDR3 sequences; the top ten clones carry 1.5%. This CDR3 contains 15 residues. In germline, CDR1 is LGHNA, CDR2 YSLEER. A remark on this clonotype: The antigen is undetermined.

Sequencing was performed on naive CXCR3- CD8+ T cells from blood. Sample subset: CD45RO-CCR7+CD27+CD95- naive CD8+ T cells lacking CXCR3 (TNR3-). J is TRBJ2-1 and V is TRBV4-3. The sequence derives from a human donor in good health. Some clones in this sample may be carry-over from other donors' samples. CDR3 region: CASSQAAVSYNEQFF.